This is a list of T cell receptor beta chains from one sample in a study of T-cell reconstitution after alpha-beta-depleted transplantation in children. TCRdb recomputed calls from the PCR reads with MiXCR, one row per CDR3 protein. The table has approximately 240,000 distinct CDR3 sequences, 9.7% seen once. The sequences come from PBMCs from the stem cell graft donor, collected from the stem cell graft. These TCRs come from a human donor who donated a stem cell graft to a child with SCID. Both conserved end residues are part of each CDR3. A D gene is named only where the DNA matches it firmly. Clone size is stated in some rows and not others, as once, few, many or a class when expanded.

CDR3 DNA	CDR3 protein	D gene	V gene	clone size	J gene
TGTGCCAGCAGTTTTACGACAGCCTATGAGCAGTTCTTC	CASSFTTAYEQFF	-	TRBV6-5	-	TRBJ2-1
TGTGCCAGCAGTTCCCTGGACGGCGTCTATGGCTACACCTTC	CASSSLDGVYGYTF	-	TRBV27	many	TRBJ1-2
TGCAGTGCTAGTAGGATGCACTCTTCCCGGTACTTC	CSASRMHSSRYF	-	TRBV20-1	many	TRBJ2-7
TGCGCCAGCAGCTCCCTGACAGGGGCCTACGAGCAGTACTTC	CASSSLTGAYEQYF	TRBD1	TRBV5-1	many	TRBJ2-7
TGTGCCAGCAGCCAAGATCGGGCTAGCGCCATCACAGATACGCAGTATTTT	CASSQDRASAITDTQYF	-	TRBV4-2	many	TRBJ2-3
TGTGCCAGCAGCGGTGCCCGGGGGGAGACGATGAACACTGAAGCTTTCTTT	CASSGARGETMNTEAFF	-	TRBV2	many	TRBJ1-1
TGTGCCAGCGGGGACAGGGGGAAGGAGACCCAGTACTTC	CASGDRGKETQYF	TRBD1	TRBV3-1	few	TRBJ2-5
TGTGCCAGCAGTCGTAACAATGAGCAGTTCTTC	CASSRNNEQFF	-	TRBV7-9	few	TRBJ2-1
TGCAGTGCTAGAGATGCTGGACAGGGGGCGTATGGCTACACCTTC	CSARDAGQGAYGYTF	TRBD1	TRBV20-1	many	TRBJ1-2
TGCGCCAGCAGCCATTTCGGACAGGATGGTCGAAACACCATATATTTT	CASSHFGQDGRNTIYF	TRBD1	TRBV5-1	many	TRBJ1-3
TGCAGTGCTGCCGGATCGAACACTGAAGCTTTCTTT	CSAAGSNTEAFF	-	TRBV20-1	many	TRBJ1-1
TGTGCCACTCGTCCGGGACGGGACCAAGAGACCCAGTACTTC	CATRPGRDQETQYF	-	TRBV10-3	many	TRBJ2-5
TGCGCCAGCAGCGAGGGACAGACAGTCTCCTACGAGCAGTACTTC	CASSEGQTVSYEQYF	TRBD1	TRBV5-1	many	TRBJ2-7
TGTGCCAGCAGCGCTCGAGGACAGGGATCCTACGAGCAGTACTTC	CASSARGQGSYEQYF	TRBD1	TRBV2	many	TRBJ2-7
TGCGCCAGCAGCTCGCAGCTAGGGGAGACCCAGTACTTC	CASSSQLGETQYF	-	TRBV4-1	many	TRBJ2-5
TGCAGTGCGTCGGGGGCACGGGGGGGCCTGGCCACAGATACGCAGTATTTT	CSASGARGGLATDTQYF	TRBD2	TRBV20-1	many	TRBJ2-3
TGTGCCAGCAGCCCCAGGGTTTCTGGCAATGAAAAACTGTTTTTT	CASSPRVSGNEKLFF	-	TRBV27	many	TRBJ1-4
TGTGCCAGCAGCTTAATGGTGTCCGTCGGCGAGCAGTACTTC	CASSLMVSVGEQYF	-	TRBV7-9	many	TRBJ2-7
TGTGCCTGGGGCCCGGGACAGGGGGTCGAAAAACTGTTTTTT	CAWGPGQGVEKLFF	TRBD1	TRBV30	many	TRBJ1-4
TGTGCCAGCAGTTTATCGGGCACTAGCGGGGGCTACGAGCAGTACTTC	CASSLSGTSGGYEQYF	TRBD2	TRBV28	many	TRBJ2-7
TGTGCCAGCAGACTCAAGAGGGAAGCCTACGAGCAGTACTTC	CASRLKREAYEQYF	-	TRBV5-6	many	TRBJ2-7
TGTGCCAGCAGTTACTACCGATACCATGAGCAGTACTTC	CASSYYRYHEQYF	-	TRBV6-2/TRBV6-3	-	TRBJ2-7
TGCGCCAGCAGCTTGGGTGACAGGGTGGTGATGAACACTGAAGCTTTCTTT	CASSLGDRVVMNTEAFF	TRBD1	TRBV5-1	many	TRBJ1-1
TGTGCCAGCAGCTTAGGGACTCGGGGGGGCCCTCTGGCGAATAAGTTCTTC	CASSLGTRGGPLANKFF	TRBD2	TRBV7-6	many	TRBJ2-1
TGTGCCAGCAGTGTGGCCGGGGAGCTGTTTTTT	CASSVAGELFF	-	TRBV28	many	TRBJ2-2
TGTGCCAGCAGGACAGGGGGGCGATGGGGGGCCAACGTCCTGACTTTC	CASRTGGRWGANVLTF	TRBD1	TRBV28	many	TRBJ2-6
TGTGCCAGCAGCTCAAACAGGGCGGGCACAGATACGCAGTATTTT	CASSSNRAGTDTQYF	-	TRBV3-1	-	TRBJ2-3
TGTGCCAGCACCTCCACCTCAGGGATCGGCACCATATATTTT	CASTSTSGIGTIYF	-	TRBV6-2/TRBV6-3	many	TRBJ1-3